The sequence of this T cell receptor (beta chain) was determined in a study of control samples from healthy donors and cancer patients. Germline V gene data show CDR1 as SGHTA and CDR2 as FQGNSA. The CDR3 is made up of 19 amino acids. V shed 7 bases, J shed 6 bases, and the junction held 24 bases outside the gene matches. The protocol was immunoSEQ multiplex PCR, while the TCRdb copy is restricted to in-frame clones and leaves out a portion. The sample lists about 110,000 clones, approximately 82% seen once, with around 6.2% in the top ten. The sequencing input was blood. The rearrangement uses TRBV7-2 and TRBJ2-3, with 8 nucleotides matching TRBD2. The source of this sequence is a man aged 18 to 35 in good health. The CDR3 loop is CASKEVQRGPPGALDTQYF. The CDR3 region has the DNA TGTGCCAGCAAGGAGGTCCAGCGGGGGCCTCCGGGAGCTCTCGATACGCAGTATTTT. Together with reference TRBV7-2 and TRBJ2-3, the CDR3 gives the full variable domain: GAGVSQSPSNKVTEKGKDVELRCDPISGHTALYWYRQSLGQGLEFLIYFQGNSAPDKSGLPSDRFSAERTGGSVSTLTIQRTQQEDSAVYLCASKEVQRGPPGALDTQYFGPGTRLTVL.